Included here is one T cell receptor beta chain sequence, with context. Its antigen is undetermined. This specimen belongs to a study of cytomegalovirus exposure and HLA in healthy donors. About the research overall: Genotyping of roughly 400 donors showed that 80% to 85% belonged to the Caucasian-associated ancestry cluster. Study results and caveats: Productive status was seen about 87% or about 30% of the time for most TCR beta V segments in an earlier analysis. CMV serostatus was the only recorded immune exposure for donors.

Researchers ran the PCR with 60 Vbeta and 13 Jbeta primers. Methods used by the authors: Later, 65 million to 85 million unique TCR beta chains were counted in an analysis, and about 10 million of them were shared. Generated by immunoSEQ multiplex PCR, the TCRdb table keeps only in-frame clones and is missing some. The V and J calls and clone size are taken from that table; D and trimming were inferred from the DNA. Of about 160,000 clones detected, roughly 79% appear once; the ten largest clones hold 9.5% to 10%. Per the germline V gene, CDR1 is LNHDA and CDR2 is SQIVND (reference sequence). The CDR3 consists of 19 residues. Trimming cost V 7 bases and J 0 bases; bases outside gene matches: 18.

The chain uses TRBV19 and TRBJ2-4, with TRBD1 matching over 7 bases. The clonotype originates from a man between 18 and 29 years old in good health and CMV-seropositive. The sequencing sample was made of PBMCs. This CDR3 reads CASMMMTGTANKAKNIQYF. Here the CDR3 DNA reads TGTGCCAGTATGATGATGACCGGGACAGCAAATAAAGCCAAAAACATTCAGTACTTC.